This TCR beta chain was observed in a study of high-grade serous ovarian cancer treatment subgroups. Study information: Each sample yielded on average roughly 7,000 unique TCR beta rearrangements from some 15,000 reads. Regarding the study as a whole: Different patients shared almost no repertoire; same-patient tumors shared roughly 0.1 to 0.8. Higher neoantigen levels went with greater TCR clonal relatedness. Repertoire analysis covered CDR3 alone, not CDR1 or CDR2.

On this clone itself: Its antigen is not known.

TCRdb's table, derived via immunoSEQ multiplex PCR, lists solely in-frame clones and lacks some. This sample has just under 4,000 clones, with about three quarters found just once. Tumor samples were taken before definitive surgery or chemotherapy. The CDR3 covers 15 residues. The junction had 7 bases not matched to a gene; V was cut back by 3 bases and J by 6 bases. From germline, CDR1 is LNHDA and CDR2 SQIVND (reference sequence). V gene TRBV19 combines with J gene TRBJ1-5; 8 bases agree with TRBD1. The material sequenced was tumor tissue. The receptor was isolated from a human donor with high-grade serous ovarian cancer. The chain's CDR3 is CASSIMPGGGQPQHF. As DNA, the CDR3 is TGTGCCAGTAGTATTATGCCAGGGGGCGGTCAGCCCCAGCATTTT.